This T cell receptor (beta chain) emerged from a study of shared clonotypes between healthy human individuals. Study information: There were three CD4 naive, three CD4 memory, two CD8 naive and one CD8 memory plates per donor.

Genomic DNA per cell subset filled all wells of several immunoSEQ plates. Sequencing was performed with immunoSEQ multiplex PCR; in TCRdb, only in-frame clones are kept and a portion is missing. The sample consists of about 1.5 million clones, around 98% of them appearing once. The CDR3 consists of 15 residues. The germline V gene encodes CDR1 MGHRA and CDR2 YSYEKL. V lost 3 bases to trimming and J lost 3 bases; unmatched junction nucleotides: 5. Sequencing was carried out using naive CD4+ T cells sorted from blood. Indicated subset: CD45RA+ positively selected. The chain carries TRBV4-1 and TRBJ2-7, with TRBD2 matching 10 bases. This sequence was found in a man aged 25-45 years in good health. CDR3 sequence: CASSQAGTSVYEQYF. The CDR3 DNA is TGCGCCAGCAGCCAGGCCGGGACTAGCGTCTACGAGCAGTACTTC.